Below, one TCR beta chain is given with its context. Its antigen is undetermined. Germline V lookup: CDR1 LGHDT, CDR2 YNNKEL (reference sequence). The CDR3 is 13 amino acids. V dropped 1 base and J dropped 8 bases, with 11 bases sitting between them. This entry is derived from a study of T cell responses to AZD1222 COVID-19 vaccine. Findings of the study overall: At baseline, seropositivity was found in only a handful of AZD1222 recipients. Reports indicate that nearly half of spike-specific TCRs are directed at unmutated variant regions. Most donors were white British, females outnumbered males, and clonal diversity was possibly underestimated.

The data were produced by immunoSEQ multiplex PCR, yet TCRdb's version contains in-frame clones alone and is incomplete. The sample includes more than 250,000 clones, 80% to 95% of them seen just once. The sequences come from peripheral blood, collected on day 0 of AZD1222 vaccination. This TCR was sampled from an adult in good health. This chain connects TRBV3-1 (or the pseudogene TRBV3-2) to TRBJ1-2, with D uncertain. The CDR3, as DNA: TGTGCCAGCAGCCAAGGCAGCTTAAGAGGCTACACCTTC. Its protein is CASSQGSLRGYTF.